The T cell receptor beta chain under discussion was sequenced for a study of cytomegalovirus exposure and HLA in healthy donors (dated by TCRdb to about 2017). About the full investigation: An earlier analysis of roughly 630 of the donors reported about 250 Gb of sequence data and roughly 110 million unique TCR beta sequences from about 200 million T cells. The study combined high-throughput TCR immunosequencing, statistical association of individual TCRs with disease status, and machine learning to predict cytomegalovirus infection status. Rather than drawing on any new phenotypic data, the later analysis identified candidate immune exposures from TCR beta sequences and the way those sequences occurred across donors. In a later analysis, previously published TCR beta repertoires from several hundred donors were re-analyzed and high-resolution HLA genotyping was added so that TCR occurrence patterns could be studied. Every repertoire in the discovery cohort had been generated on one and the same sequencing platform. Of the approximately 400 genotyped donors, 70% to 90% were placed in the genetic ancestry cluster associated with self-reported Caucasian donors. About 5 DR-DQ haplotypes were handled as single units for association and clustering, since linkage in the cohort was strong. Across approximately 400 genotyped donors of the cohort, an average of roughly 250,000 unique TCR beta nucleotide sequences per donor were sequenced, and approximately 17% of those sequences were non-productive. In addition to the first cohort of 666 subjects, a separate validation cohort of around 110 different subjects was used. About 280 gigabases of sequencing data and 75 million to 85 million unique TCR sequences made up an early release that covered about 640 HLA-typed donors. An earlier analysis of several hundred of the donors applied high-throughput TCR beta sequencing to assess whether each TCR beta V gene segment acted as functional or pseudogenic. Alongside the repertoire data, information on donor age, sex, ethnicity and CMV serostatus was compiled. Class I and class II HLA loci were covered by the typing at four-digit resolution. Genome-wide SNP genotypes for about 55% of the 666 donors were used in a later genetic analysis, which treated that subset as a discovery cohort. Using immunosequencing, the study profiled T cell repertoires from around 680 subjects and related those repertoires to cytomegalovirus serostatus. The study aimed to test whether cataloging public T cell receptors could reveal signatures of past pathogen exposure. Typing coverage differed by locus: A, B, C, DRB1 and DQB1 were typed in about 629-640 donors, DQA1 in roughly 500, DPA1 in around 580, and DPB1 in about 450.

Concerning this clone: The clone's antigen remains unknown. There are no base qualities to consult, and no much larger clone falls within one base.

The cohort was made up of roughly 670 healthy bone marrow donors. Cohort members were all nominally healthy when sampled, although unrecorded immune exposures were likely present. The donor tested CMV seropositive, placing the donor among the approximately 310 seropositive members of the cohort. Every donor gave a peripheral blood sample, and the peripheral blood mononuclear cells from that sample were used for TCR beta sequencing. Genomic DNA extraction from the blood cell samples was performed with the Qiagen DNeasy Blood Extraction Kit. Library prep was done by the immunoSEQ multiplex PCR assay. A mixture of 60 forward primers for TCR Vbeta segments and 13 reverse primers for TCR Jbeta segments was used in the multiplex PCR. Amplification of the CDR3 region of rearranged TCR beta genes was performed with a multiplex PCR assay on genomic DNA. The amplified TCR beta libraries were sequenced on the Illumina HiSeq System as 87-base-pair reads. The paper's data handling went like this. A later analysis counted about 80 million unique TCR beta chains across the 640 or so repertoires, and about 10 million of these chains were shared by at least two donors. To remove PCR and sequencing errors, raw reads were error-corrected and collapsed into unique sequences using a nearest-neighbor algorithm that merged closely related sequences. CDR3 sequences were aligned to IMGT reference sequences to assign V, D and J gene segments. For a sequence to be retained, at least a six-nucleotide match to both a V gene segment and a J gene segment was required. Rearrangements were classified as productive when the CDR3 lacked stop codons and remained in frame with V and J, and all other rearrangements were classified as non-productive. Following IMGT convention, CDR3 was defined as the stretch from the second conserved V-encoded cysteine up to the conserved J-encoded phenylalanine. The earlier analysis of about 610 of the donors excluded sequences that lacked an unambiguous match to a single V gene segment. An earlier analysis of 587 of the donors called V segments functional above 56.7% productive rearrangements and segregating when the between-donor standard deviation exceeded 5%. A statistical classification framework was built for diagnosing cytomegalovirus status from the catalog of TCR beta chain sequences. In a later analysis, TCR nucleotide sequences were compared against IMGT/GENE-DB human TR gene sequences so that V and J genes could be assigned. The TCRdist pipeline was used in a later analysis to assign CDR3 sequences and most-parsimonious VDJ recombination scenarios. In a later analysis, every TCR beta chain was defined by the combination of its CDR3 amino acid sequence and its V-gene family, and reads without a unique V-gene family were dropped. In a later analysis, nearly 600 highly shared, low-generation-probability nucleotide sequences were removed to address suspected cross-contamination and a sequencing artifact. For each public chain, a later analysis derived a clonal expansion index from normalized ranks of inferred template counts within each repertoire. A later analysis computed generation probabilities with a VDJ recombination model fitted to out-of-frame rearrangements, and checked the results against IGoR. A later analysis scored TCR-TCR, TCR-HLA and TCR-CMV co-occurrence with hypergeometric tests, applying a repertoire-size bias correction to TCR pairs. A later analysis estimated false discovery rates by permuting HLA or CMV assignments 20 times. In a later analysis, co-occurring TCRs were grouped using DBSCAN, with TCRdist sequence similarity added in when clustering inside HLA-allele-positive subsets. Repertoires with fewer than 30,000 or more than 120,000 public chains, plus five repertoires with anomalous nucleotide sharing, were excluded from co-occurrence clustering. This immuneACCESS table, as held by TCRdb, lists in-frame sequences with V and J called but not all clones. Of the missing ones, under half trace to an unresolved V gene in checked studies; the others have no known cause. From that table come the V and J calls and clone size; the DNA was used to work out D and trimming. Here the sample has roughly 120,000 clones; around 77% occur a single time. 13% of the sample comes from the top ten.

Points the paper makes about the study in general: Assigning TCR associations to individual alleles was difficult when HLA alleles, especially DR and DQ, strongly co-occurred. Linkage disequilibrium might explain the correlated functional status among segregating V segments, but an unknown experimental factor could not be ruled out. Because counts were too low, about 15 rarely observed V segments, including chromosome 9 orphons, were left out of the earlier analysis of 587 of the donors. A total of fewer than 200 TCR beta chains were listed by the study as associated with cytomegalovirus. In an earlier analysis of 500 to 650 of the donors, most TCR beta V segments appeared in productive rearrangements about 90% or about 30% of the time, broadly matching IMGT annotations. A later analysis reported that several top co-occurrence clusters appeared linked to parvovirus B19, influenza, CMV and Epstein-Barr virus. A later genetic analysis reported fewer N-insertions in productive TCRs among donors in an Asian-associated ancestry cluster than the approximately 670-donor mean. Most CMV-associated TCR beta chains appeared to be HLA-restricted in a later analysis, and the HLA associations seemed to be driven largely by CMV exposure. The classifier was reported to diagnose cytomegalovirus status with high specificity and sensitivity in both the original and validation cohorts. According to the authors, the approach could potentially be generalized to other disease states and immunological phenotypes. In a later analysis, HLA-associated TCR beta chains were found to be more clonally expanded and to have lower generation probabilities than equally common non-associated chains. A few of the identified cytomegalovirus-associated TCR beta chains were confirmed in vitro to be specific for cytomegalovirus antigens. A further reported finding was that TCR beta sequences accurately predicted the HLA-A and HLA-B alleles for most subjects in the first cohort. According to a later analysis, TCR association rates differed among HLA loci, with DRB1 alleles showing the most associated TCRs and HLA-C alleles showing the fewest. Specific HLA alleles were associated with 15,000 to 20,000 TCR beta sequences at a false discovery rate of 0.05 in a later analysis. In this cohort, only TCR beta chains were sequenced, and detectable features were limited by the absence of alpha or paired-chain data. V-gene and J-gene trimming of TCR beta chains was associated with a missense DCLRE1C variant in a later genetic analysis, and the association was replicated in an independent cohort. Most TCR sequences were seen in very few donors, while some public TCRs were found in many individuals. Because HLA typing was missing for some donors at each locus, association tests included only the typed subset. A group of highly shared sequence variants was considered likely to be a technical artifact of the sequencing pipeline. Sequencing depth was assumed to be roughly uniform across donors in the presence/absence analyses, though that assumption may not hold. For the cohort, immune exposure information was limited to CMV serostatus.

Source material: PBMCs. The sequence was collected from a middle-aged woman in good health and CMV-seropositive.

CDR3 loop: CATKETSGATYEQYF. The DNA sequence reads TGCGCCACCAAGGAGACTAGCGGGGCCACCTACGAGCAGTACTTC. This chain joins TRBV5-1 to TRBJ2-7; TRBD2 lines up with 11 middle nucleotides. CDR1 is given as SGHRS and CDR2 as YFSETQ, both from the germline V gene. Germline trimming amounts to 9 bases on V and 2 bases on J, with 10 as the count of junction bases outside the gene matches. The CDR3 contains 15 residues, cysteine and phenylalanine counted. Only the CDR3 part of the read is kept: 45 bases, read in frame from the first base.